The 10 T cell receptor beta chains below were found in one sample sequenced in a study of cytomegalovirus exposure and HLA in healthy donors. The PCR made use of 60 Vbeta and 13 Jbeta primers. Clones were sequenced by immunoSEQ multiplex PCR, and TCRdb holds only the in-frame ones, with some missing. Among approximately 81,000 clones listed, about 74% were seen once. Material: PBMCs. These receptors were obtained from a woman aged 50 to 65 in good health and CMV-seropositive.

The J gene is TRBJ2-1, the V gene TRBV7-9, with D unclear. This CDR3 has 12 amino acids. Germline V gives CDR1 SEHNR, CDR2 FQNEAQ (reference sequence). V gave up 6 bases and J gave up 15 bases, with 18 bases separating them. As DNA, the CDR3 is TGTGCCAGCAGTAACCCCGACGGGTACCCGTTCTTC. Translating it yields CASSNPDGYPFF.

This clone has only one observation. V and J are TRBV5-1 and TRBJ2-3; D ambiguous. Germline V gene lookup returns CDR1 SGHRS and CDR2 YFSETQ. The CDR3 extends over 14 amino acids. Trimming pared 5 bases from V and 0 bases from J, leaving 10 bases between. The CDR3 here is CASRRGASTDTQYF. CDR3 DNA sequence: TGCGCCAGCAGACGTGGAGCTAGCACAGATACGCAGTATTTT.

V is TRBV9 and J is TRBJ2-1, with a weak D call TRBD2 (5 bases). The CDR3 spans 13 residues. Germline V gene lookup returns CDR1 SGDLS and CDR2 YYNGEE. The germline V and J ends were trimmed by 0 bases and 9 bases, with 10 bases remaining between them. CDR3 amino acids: CASSVVEGVEQFF. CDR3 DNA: TGTGCCAGCAGCGTAGTAGAGGGAGTTGAGCAGTTCTTC.

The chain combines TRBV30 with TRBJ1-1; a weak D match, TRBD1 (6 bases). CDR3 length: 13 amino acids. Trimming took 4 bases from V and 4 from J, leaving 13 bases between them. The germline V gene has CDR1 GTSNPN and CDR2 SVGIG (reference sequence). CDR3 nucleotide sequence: TGTGCCTGGACGTACAGGGCGGGCACTGAAGCTTTCTTT. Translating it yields CAWTYRAGTEAFF.

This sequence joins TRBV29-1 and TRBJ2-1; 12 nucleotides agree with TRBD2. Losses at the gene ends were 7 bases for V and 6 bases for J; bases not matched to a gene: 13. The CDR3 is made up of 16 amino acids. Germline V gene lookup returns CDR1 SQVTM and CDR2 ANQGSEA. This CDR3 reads CSGIPLAGGPGNEQFF. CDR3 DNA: TGCAGCGGAATTCCCCTAGCGGGAGGGCCCGGCAATGAGCAGTTCTTC.

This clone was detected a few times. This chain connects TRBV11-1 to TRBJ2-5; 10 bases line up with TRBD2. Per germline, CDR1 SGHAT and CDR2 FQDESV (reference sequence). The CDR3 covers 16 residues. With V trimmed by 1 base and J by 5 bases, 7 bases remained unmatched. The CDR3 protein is CASSLGSSGSVETQYF. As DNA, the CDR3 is TGTGCCAGCAGCTTAGGGTCTAGCGGGAGTGTGGAGACCCAGTACTTC.

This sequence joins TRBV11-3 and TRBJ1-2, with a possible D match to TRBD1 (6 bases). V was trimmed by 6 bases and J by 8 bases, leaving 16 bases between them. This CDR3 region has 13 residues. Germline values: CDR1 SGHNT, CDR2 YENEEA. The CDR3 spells CASRLSGGGGYTF. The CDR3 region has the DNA TGTGCCAGCAGACTGTCGGGGGGCGGGGGCTACACCTTC.

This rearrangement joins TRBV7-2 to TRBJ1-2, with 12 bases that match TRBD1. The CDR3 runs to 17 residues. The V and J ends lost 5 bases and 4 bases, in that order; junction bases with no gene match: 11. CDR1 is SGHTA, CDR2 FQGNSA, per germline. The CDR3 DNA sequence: TGTGCCAGCAGCCCCGATGGGGACAGGGGGCATATCTATGGCTACACCTTC. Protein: CASSPDGDRGHIYGYTF.

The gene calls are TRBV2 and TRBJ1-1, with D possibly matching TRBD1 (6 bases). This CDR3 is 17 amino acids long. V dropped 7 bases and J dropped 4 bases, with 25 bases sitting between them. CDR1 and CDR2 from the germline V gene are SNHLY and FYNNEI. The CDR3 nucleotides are TGTGCCAGCACTGGCCGGGACATAAAGTCCTTGGCCACTGAAGCTTTCTTT. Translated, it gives CASTGRDIKSLATEAFF.

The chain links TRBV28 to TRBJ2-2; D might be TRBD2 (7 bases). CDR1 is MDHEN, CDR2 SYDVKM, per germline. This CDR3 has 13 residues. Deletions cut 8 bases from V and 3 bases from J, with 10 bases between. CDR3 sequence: CASGRGDTGELFF. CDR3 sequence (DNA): TGTGCCAGCGGGAGGGGGGACACCGGGGAGCTGTTTTTT.